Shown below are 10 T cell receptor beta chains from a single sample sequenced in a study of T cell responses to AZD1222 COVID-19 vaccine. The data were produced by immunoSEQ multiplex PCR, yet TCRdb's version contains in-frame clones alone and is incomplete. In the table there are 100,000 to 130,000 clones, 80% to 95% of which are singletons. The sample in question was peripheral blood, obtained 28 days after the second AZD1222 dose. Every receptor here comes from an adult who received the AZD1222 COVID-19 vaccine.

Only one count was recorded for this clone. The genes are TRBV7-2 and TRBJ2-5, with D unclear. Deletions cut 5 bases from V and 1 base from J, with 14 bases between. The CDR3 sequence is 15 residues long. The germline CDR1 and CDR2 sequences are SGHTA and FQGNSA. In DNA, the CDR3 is TGTGCCAGCAGCCCGTACCCGGCTAGCCAAGAGACCCAGTACTTC. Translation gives CASSPYPASQETQYF.

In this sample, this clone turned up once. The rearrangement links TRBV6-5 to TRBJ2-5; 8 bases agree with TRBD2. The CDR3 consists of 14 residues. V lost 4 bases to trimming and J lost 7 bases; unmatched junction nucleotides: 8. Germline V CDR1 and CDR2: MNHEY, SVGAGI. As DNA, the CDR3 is TGTGCCAGCAGTTCCAGCGGGGGTGGCGGGACCCAGTACTTC. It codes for CASSSSGGGGTQYF.

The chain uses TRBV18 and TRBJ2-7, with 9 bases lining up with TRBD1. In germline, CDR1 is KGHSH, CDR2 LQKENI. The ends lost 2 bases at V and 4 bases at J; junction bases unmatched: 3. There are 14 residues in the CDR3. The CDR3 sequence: CASSPTGGNYEQYF. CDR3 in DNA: TGTGCCAGCTCACCAACAGGGGGCAATTACGAGCAGTACTTC.

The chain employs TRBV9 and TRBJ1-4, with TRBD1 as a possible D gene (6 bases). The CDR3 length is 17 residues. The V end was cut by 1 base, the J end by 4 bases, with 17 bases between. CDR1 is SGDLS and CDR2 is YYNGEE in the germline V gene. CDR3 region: CASSVRDTRGGNEKLFF. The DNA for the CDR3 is TGTGCCAGCAGCGTAAGGGACACCAGAGGTGGTAATGAAAAACTGTTTTTT.

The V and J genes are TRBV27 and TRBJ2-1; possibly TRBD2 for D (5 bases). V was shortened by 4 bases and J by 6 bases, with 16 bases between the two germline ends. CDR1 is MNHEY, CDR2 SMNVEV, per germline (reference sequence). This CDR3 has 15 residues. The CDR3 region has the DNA TGTGCCAGCAGTTCGTCGAGGGTAGCCTCCAATGAGCAGTTCTTC. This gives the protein CASSSSRVASNEQFF.

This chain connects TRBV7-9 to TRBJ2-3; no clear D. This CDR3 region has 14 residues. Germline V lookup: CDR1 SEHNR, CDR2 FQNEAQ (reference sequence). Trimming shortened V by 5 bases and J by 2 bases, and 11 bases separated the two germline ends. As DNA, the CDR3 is TGTGCCAGCAGCCCTCGGAACTACACAGATACGCAGTATTTT. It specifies CASSPRNYTDTQYF. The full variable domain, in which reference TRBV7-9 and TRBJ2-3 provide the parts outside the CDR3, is DTGVSQNPRHKITKRGQNVTFRCDPISEHNRLYWYRQTLGQGPEFLTYFQNEAQLEKSRLLSDRFSAERPKGSFSTLEIQRTEQGDSAMYLCASSPRNYTDTQYFGPGTRLTVL.

As DNA, the CDR3 is TGTGCCAGCAGCCCAGGGTACAATCAGCCCCAGCATTTT. Translation: CASSPGYNQPQHF. V is TRBV12-3 or TRBV12-4 and J is TRBJ1-5; D perhaps matches TRBD1 (5 bases). V was clipped by 6 bases and J by 3 bases, with 9 bases between them. This CDR3 region has 13 residues.

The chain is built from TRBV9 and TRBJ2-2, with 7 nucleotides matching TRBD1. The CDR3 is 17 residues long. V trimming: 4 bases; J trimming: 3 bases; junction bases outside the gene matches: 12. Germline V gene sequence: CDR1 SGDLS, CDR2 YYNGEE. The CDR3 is CASSFPVTGVDTGELFF. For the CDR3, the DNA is TGTGCCAGCAGCTTTCCGGTAACAGGGGTGGACACCGGGGAGCTGTTTTTT.

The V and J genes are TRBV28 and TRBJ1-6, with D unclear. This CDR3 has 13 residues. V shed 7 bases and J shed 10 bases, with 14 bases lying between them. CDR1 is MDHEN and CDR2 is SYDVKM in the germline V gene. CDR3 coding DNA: TGTGCCAGCAACCCCTCGTTAGGGTCACCCCTCCACTTT. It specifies CASNPSLGSPLHF.

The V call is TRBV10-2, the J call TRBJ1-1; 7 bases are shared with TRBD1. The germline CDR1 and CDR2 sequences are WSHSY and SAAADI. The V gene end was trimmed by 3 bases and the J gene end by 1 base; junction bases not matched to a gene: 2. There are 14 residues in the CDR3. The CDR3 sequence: CASSDRGWNTEAFF. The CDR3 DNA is TGCGCCAGCAGTGACAGGGGGTGGAACACTGAAGCTTTCTTT.